This T cell receptor beta chain was captured by sequencing in a study of cytomegalovirus exposure and HLA in healthy donors. Study results and limitations: As a later analysis showed, a missense DCLRE1C variant was linked to trimming of TCR beta V- and J-genes.

In regard to this clone: The antigen is unknown.

PCR employed 60 Vbeta and 13 Jbeta primers. Clones were sequenced by immunoSEQ multiplex PCR, and TCRdb holds only the in-frame ones, with some missing. The sample has some 160,000 clones; more than 65% are singletons. Trimming removed 6 bases from V and 3 bases from J, with 15 bases in between. CDR1 is LNHDA, CDR2 SQIVND, per germline (reference sequence). CDR3 length equals 14 residues. Sample: PBMCs. This clonotype was obtained from a woman in her 30s in good health and CMV-seronegative. The J gene is TRBJ2-7, the V gene TRBV19; D is perhaps TRBD2 (6 bases). In nucleotides, the CDR3 is TGTGCCAGTAGGGGACCGGGGGAACGCTACGAGCAGTACTTC. It translates to CASRGPGERYEQYF.